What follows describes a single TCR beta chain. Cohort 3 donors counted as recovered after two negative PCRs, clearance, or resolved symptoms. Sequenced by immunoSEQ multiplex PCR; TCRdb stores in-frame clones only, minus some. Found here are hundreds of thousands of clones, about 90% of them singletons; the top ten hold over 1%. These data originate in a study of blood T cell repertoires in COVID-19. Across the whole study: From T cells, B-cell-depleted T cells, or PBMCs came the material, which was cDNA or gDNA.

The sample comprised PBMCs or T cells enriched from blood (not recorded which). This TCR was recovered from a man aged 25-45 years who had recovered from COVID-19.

CDR3 amino acids: CASSQDRAYEQYF. DNA for the CDR3: TGTGCCAGCAGCCAAGACCGAGCCTACGAGCAGTACTTC. The chain combines TRBV4-2 with TRBJ2-7; no firm D call. The CDR3 is 13 residues long. Germline V gene data show CDR1 as LGHNA and CDR2 as YNFKEQ. V was cut by 0 bases and J by 2 bases, with 5 bases left in between.